This T cell receptor (beta chain) came from a study of CD8+ T cells in alopecia areata. Germline V lookup: CDR1 SGHDT, CDR2 YYEEEE. This CDR3 is 13 amino acids long. V was cut by 5 bases and J by 8 bases, with 14 bases left in between. Sequencing relied on a cDNA template that was reverse transcribed from extracted RNA. The method was immunoSEQ multiplex PCR; TCRdb's version includes in-frame clones alone and lacks a portion of them. The data hold about 150,000 clones, with less than 65% observed a single time. This clone was counted a single time. This sequence was found in a human donor in good health. The specimen was CD8+ T cells sorted from blood. V usage is TRBV5-6 and J usage is TRBJ2-1; maybe TRBD2 (5 bases). CDR3 loop: CASSESRADEQFF. CDR3 nucleotide sequence: TGTGCCAGCAGTGAAAGCAGAGCGGATGAGCAGTTCTTC.